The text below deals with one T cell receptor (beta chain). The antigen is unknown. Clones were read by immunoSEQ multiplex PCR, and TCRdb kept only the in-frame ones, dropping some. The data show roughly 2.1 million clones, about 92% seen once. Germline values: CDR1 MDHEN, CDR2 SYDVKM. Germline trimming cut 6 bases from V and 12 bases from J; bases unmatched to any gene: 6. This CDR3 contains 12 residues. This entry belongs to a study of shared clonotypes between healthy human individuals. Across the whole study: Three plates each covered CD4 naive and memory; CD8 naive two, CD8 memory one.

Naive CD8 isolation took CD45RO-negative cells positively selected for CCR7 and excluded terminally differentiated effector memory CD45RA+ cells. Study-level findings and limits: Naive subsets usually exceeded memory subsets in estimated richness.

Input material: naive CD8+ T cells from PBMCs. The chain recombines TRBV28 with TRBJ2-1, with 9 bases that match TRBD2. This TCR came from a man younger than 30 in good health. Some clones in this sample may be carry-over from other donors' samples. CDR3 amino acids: CASSPPGLAQFF. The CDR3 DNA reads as TGTGCCAGCAGCCCCCCGGGACTAGCGCAGTTCTTC.